The rows below give T cell receptor beta chains drawn from one sample of a study of radiation and T cells in renal cell carcinoma. The repertoire was sequenced with immunoSEQ multiplex PCR; TCRdb's copy has only in-frame clones and lacks some. The sample lists 150,000 or so clones, about 87% seen once, with over 9% in the top ten. This material consisted of blood, taken from a patient whose treatment included radiotherapy and nephrectomy. The receptor set was obtained from a woman aged 45-65 years with renal cell carcinoma. CDR3s include the opening cysteine and the closing phenylalanine or tryptophan. The D gene is left open where the match is weak. Clone size appears in some rows only: once, few, many, or a class for an expanded clone.

d_gene: .
j_gene: TRBJ2-7
v_gene: TRBV5-5
abundance: .
CDR3nt: TGTGCCAGCAGCTTGCATTCAAGATACGAGCAGTACTTC
CDR3aa: CASSLHSRYEQYF

d_gene: TRBD2
j_gene: TRBJ2-1
v_gene: TRBV6-6
abundance: .
CDR3nt: TGTGCCAGCGCGGGGGAGCCTAGCGGGGGTCAGAGTGAGCAGTTCTTC
CDR3aa: CASAGEPSGGQSEQFF

d_gene: .
j_gene: TRBJ1-4
v_gene: TRBV6-6
abundance: .
CDR3nt: TGTGCCAGCAAATGGGGGGACGGGGCTAATGAAAAACTGTTTTTT
CDR3aa: CASKWGDGANEKLFF

d_gene: TRBD1
j_gene: TRBJ1-2
v_gene: TRBV6-1
abundance: .
CDR3nt: TGTGCCAGCAGCCCGACAGGGGCGAACTATGGCTACACCTTC
CDR3aa: CASSPTGANYGYTF

d_gene: .
j_gene: TRBJ1-2
v_gene: TRBV6-5
abundance: once
CDR3nt: TGTGCCAGCACCCAGGGGTACTATGGCTACACCTTC
CDR3aa: CASTQGYYGYTF

d_gene: TRBD1
j_gene: TRBJ1-5
v_gene: TRBV19
abundance: once
CDR3nt: TGTGCCAGTAGAAGGAAACAGGGGGCTCGTCAGCCCCAGCATTTT
CDR3aa: CASRRKQGARQPQHF

d_gene: .
j_gene: TRBJ2-7
v_gene: TRBV7-2
abundance: .
CDR3nt: TGTGCCAGCAGCTTAGCAAGCGGCGTACACGAGCAGTACTTC
CDR3aa: CASSLASGVHEQYF

d_gene: TRBD1
j_gene: TRBJ1-2
v_gene: TRBV5-1
abundance: .
CDR3nt: TGCGCCAGCAGCTTGGGACAGGGGAGGGACTATGGCTACACCTTC
CDR3aa: CASSLGQGRDYGYTF

d_gene: .
j_gene: TRBJ1-5
v_gene: TRBV19
abundance: .
CDR3nt: TGTGCCAGTAGTATACCCACAGGCAATCAGCCCCAGCATTTT
CDR3aa: CASSIPTGNQPQHF

d_gene: .
j_gene: TRBJ1-3
v_gene: TRBV7-2
abundance: .
CDR3nt: TGTGCCAGCAGCTTAGAGATTGGCTCTGGAAACACCATATATTTT
CDR3aa: CASSLEIGSGNTIYF

d_gene: .
j_gene: TRBJ2-7
v_gene: TRBV6-6
abundance: .
CDR3nt: TGTGCCAGCAGTTACTCGGGCGCCGACGAGCAGTACTTC
CDR3aa: CASSYSGADEQYF

d_gene: .
j_gene: TRBJ1-4
v_gene: TRBV19
abundance: .
CDR3nt: TGTGCCACTCGAGGGATGGGGGGAGGAGATGAAAAACTGTTTTTT
CDR3aa: CATRGMGGGDEKLFF

d_gene: TRBD1
j_gene: TRBJ2-7
v_gene: TRBV19
abundance: .
CDR3nt: TGTGCCAGTAGACTGACAGGGGTAGCATCCTACGAGCAGTACTTC
CDR3aa: CASRLTGVASYEQYF

d_gene: .
j_gene: TRBJ2-6
v_gene: TRBV6-1
abundance: few
CDR3nt: TGTGCCAGCAGTGAAGCCCTACAGGTCTCTGGGGCCAACGTCCTGACTTTC
CDR3aa: CASSEALQVSGANVLTF

d_gene: .
j_gene: TRBJ1-2
v_gene: TRBV7-2
abundance: few
CDR3nt: TGTGCCAGCAGCACACTTGAGGGGATCTATGGCTACACCTTC
CDR3aa: CASSTLEGIYGYTF

d_gene: TRBD1
j_gene: TRBJ1-1
v_gene: TRBV5-1
abundance: .
CDR3nt: TGCGCCAGCAGCTTGGACAGGGGCGGCACTGAAGCTTTCTTT
CDR3aa: CASSLDRGGTEAFF

d_gene: .
j_gene: TRBJ2-1
v_gene: TRBV11-3
abundance: .
CDR3nt: TGTGCCAGCAGCAAATTCTCGGGGGCCAACCAGGGGAATGAGCAGTTCTTC
CDR3aa: CASSKFSGANQGNEQFF

d_gene: .
j_gene: TRBJ1-5
v_gene: TRBV12-2
abundance: .
CDR3nt: TGTGCAAGTCCCCCCATCGGGCCACATAGCAATCAGCCCCAGCATTTT
CDR3aa: CASPPIGPHSNQPQHF

d_gene: .
j_gene: TRBJ2-3
v_gene: TRBV6-1
abundance: .
CDR3nt: TGTGCCAGCAGTGAAAGGCCAGGGGAGGCAGATACGCAGTATTTT
CDR3aa: CASSERPGEADTQYF

d_gene: .
j_gene: TRBJ1-5
v_gene: TRBV10-3
abundance: .
CDR3nt: TGTGCCATCAGTGAGATCGGGGCGAATCAGCCCCAGCATTTT
CDR3aa: CAISEIGANQPQHF

d_gene: .
j_gene: TRBJ2-5
v_gene: TRBV12-5
abundance: .
CDR3nt: TGTGCTAGTGGAAAAGAGACCCAGTACTTC
CDR3aa: CASGKETQYF

d_gene: .
j_gene: TRBJ2-1
v_gene: TRBV6-1
abundance: .
CDR3nt: TGTGCCAGCACAACAGGGACTCCTCTTAATGAGCAGTTCTTC
CDR3aa: CASTTGTPLNEQFF

d_gene: .
j_gene: TRBJ2-7
v_gene: TRBV5-1
abundance: .
CDR3nt: TGCGCCAGCAGCTTGGCCCCGGGGAACGAGCAGTACTTC
CDR3aa: CASSLAPGNEQYF

d_gene: .
j_gene: TRBJ1-2
v_gene: TRBV9
abundance: .
CDR3nt: TGTGCCAGCAGCGGGGCACCAAATAATGGCTACACCTTC
CDR3aa: CASSGAPNNGYTF

d_gene: TRBD1
j_gene: TRBJ1-2
v_gene: TRBV7-9
abundance: .
CDR3nt: TGTGCCAGCAGCCTAGGACAGGGTTTTATTGGCTACACCTTC
CDR3aa: CASSLGQGFIGYTF

d_gene: TRBD1
j_gene: TRBJ1-4
v_gene: TRBV4-1
abundance: .
CDR3nt: TGCGCCAGCAGCCATGGGGACAGAGAAAATGAAAAACTGTTTTTT
CDR3aa: CASSHGDRENEKLFF

d_gene: .
j_gene: TRBJ1-5
v_gene: TRBV4-2
abundance: .
CDR3nt: TGTGCCAGCAGCCCCCAGGGCGGAAATCAGCCCCAGCATTTT
CDR3aa: CASSPQGGNQPQHF

d_gene: TRBD1
j_gene: TRBJ2-7
v_gene: TRBV11-3
abundance: few
CDR3nt: TGTGCCAGCAGCATAGGACAGGGAGCTTACGAGCAGTACTTC
CDR3aa: CASSIGQGAYEQYF

d_gene: TRBD2
j_gene: TRBJ2-1
v_gene: TRBV9
abundance: .
CDR3nt: TGTGCCAGCAGCAATTTAGCGGGGGGCGACAATGAGCAGTTCTTC
CDR3aa: CASSNLAGGDNEQFF

d_gene: .
j_gene: TRBJ1-1
v_gene: TRBV30
abundance: .
CDR3nt: TGTGCCTGGGGTGTGGGTAATCTCCAAGCTTTCTTT
CDR3aa: CAWGVGNLQAFF

d_gene: .
j_gene: TRBJ2-1
v_gene: TRBV6-1
abundance: .
CDR3nt: TGTGCCAGCAGTGCAGGGATTATCGATGAGCAGTTCTTC
CDR3aa: CASSAGIIDEQFF

d_gene: .
j_gene: TRBJ2-2
v_gene: TRBV7-8
abundance: .
CDR3nt: TGTGCCAGCAGCTTAGTTACGGGGGCTAGCGGGGAGCTGTTTTTT
CDR3aa: CASSLVTGASGELFF

d_gene: .
j_gene: TRBJ1-5
v_gene: TRBV15
abundance: .
CDR3nt: TGTGCCACCAGCAGAGATACGACGGTGGATCAGCCCCAGCATTTT
CDR3aa: CATSRDTTVDQPQHF

d_gene: .
j_gene: TRBJ1-2
v_gene: TRBV19
abundance: .
CDR3nt: TGTGCCAGCAAGGGGGGTTTTAACTATGGCTACACCTTC
CDR3aa: CASKGGFNYGYTF

d_gene: .
j_gene: TRBJ2-7
v_gene: TRBV6-5
abundance: .
CDR3nt: TGTGCCAGCAGTTACTCGAGGGGGAACGAGCAGTACTTC
CDR3aa: CASSYSRGNEQYF

d_gene: TRBD1
j_gene: TRBJ1-2
v_gene: TRBV13
abundance: .
CDR3nt: TGTGCCAGCAGCTTCACAGGGGGCATTGGCTACACCTTC
CDR3aa: CASSFTGGIGYTF